Each of the 14 T cell receptor beta chains below was sequenced from the same sample in a study of T cells after posttransplantation cyclophosphamide. Busulfan-fludarabine conditioning, marrow transplant, and cyclophosphamide on days +3 and +4 were administered. Only in-frame clones appear in the TCRdb table, and some are missing; sequencing was by immunoSEQ multiplex PCR. The sample shows around 10,000 clones, just under 85% of them seen only once. This material consisted of PBMCs, taken 1755 days after allogeneic stem cell transplant with posttransplant cyclophosphamide. All receptors come from a female patient aged 50 to 60 who received an allogeneic stem cell transplant from a related donor, was CMV-positive, and had no GVHD. The graft donor may have given rise to some T cells.

V usage is TRBV7-2 and J usage is TRBJ2-7, with 11 positions matching TRBD2. This CDR3 spans 15 amino acids. The J segment lost 5 bases and the V segment lost 5 bases, leaving 8 bases of the junction unmatched. Germline values: CDR1 SGHTA, CDR2 FQGNSA. CDR3 region: CASSITSGSGNEQYF. The CDR3 nucleotides read TGTGCCAGCAGCATCACTAGCGGGAGCGGCAACGAGCAGTACTTC. Full variable domain (rest looked up from reference TRBV7-2 and TRBJ2-7): GAGVSQSPSNKVTEKGKDVELRCDPISGHTALYWYRQSLGQGLEFLIYFQGNSAPDKSGLPSDRFSAERTGGSVSTLTIQRTQQEDSAVYLCASSITSGSGNEQYFGPGTRLTVT.

V and J are TRBV2 and TRBJ2-2, with a possible D match to TRBD1 (6 bases). Germline V gives CDR1 SNHLY, CDR2 FYNNEI. CDR3 length: 12 residues. With 6 bases removed from V and 10 bases from J, the gap between germline ends came to 12 bases. The CDR3 region is CASSIQGTELFF. CDR3 nucleotides: TGTGCCAGCAGCATACAGGGAACGGAGCTGTTTTTT.

The chain combines TRBV11-1 with TRBJ1-2; D is possibly TRBD1 (6 bases). Germline assignment: CDR1 SGHAT and CDR2 FQDESV (reference sequence). CDR3 length: 15 amino acids. Trimming removed 0 bases from V and 6 bases from J, with 14 bases in between. CDR3 in DNA: TGTGCCAGCAGCTTAGCCGTGGGGGCTGGCGATGGCTACACCTTC. It translates to CASSLAVGAGDGYTF.

The chain employs TRBV10-3 and TRBJ1-1, with 8 bases that match TRBD1. Unmatched junction bases numbered 7, after V lost 4 bases and J lost 6 bases. Germline V CDR1 and CDR2: ENHRY, SYGVKD. The CDR3 loop spans 14 amino acids. CDR3 region: CAISGRTGLAEAFF. The CDR3 DNA reads as TGTGCCATCAGTGGGAGGACAGGGTTGGCTGAAGCTTTCTTT.

The CDR3 sequence is CASRRDRPYEQYF. In DNA, the CDR3 is TGTGCCAGCAGAAGGGACAGGCCCTACGAGCAGTACTTC. The gene calls are TRBV2 and TRBJ2-7; 8 nucleotides line up with TRBD1. This CDR3 spans 13 amino acids. CDR1 is SNHLY and CDR2 is FYNNEI in the germline V gene. The ends lost 6 bases at V and 2 bases at J; junction bases unmatched: 3.

The chain carries TRBV5-1 and TRBJ2-7; 11 positions agree with TRBD1. Trimming cost V 4 bases and J 3 bases; bases outside gene matches: 3. CDR1 is SGHRS and CDR2 is YFSETQ in the germline V gene. The CDR3 spans 14 residues. This CDR3 is CASSPGTGGYEQYF. CDR3 coding DNA: TGCGCCAGCAGCCCCGGGACAGGGGGCTACGAGCAGTACTTC. The full variable domain, completed using reference TRBV5-1 and TRBJ2-7, is KAGVTQTPRYLIKTRGQQVTLSCSPISGHRSVSWYQQTPGQGLQFLFEYFSETQRNKGNFPGRFSGRQFSNSRSEMNVSTLELGDSALYLCASSPGTGGYEQYFGPGTRLTVT.

The chain has TRBV6-1 and TRBJ1-4; weak D call: TRBD1 (6 bases). The V end lost 6 bases, the J end lost 8 bases, and 28 bases lay between the germline ends. Per the germline V gene, CDR1 is MNHNS and CDR2 is SASEGT. This CDR3 is 18 amino acids long. This CDR3 reads CASSENPIVAGAWEKLFF. The CDR3 DNA reads TGTGCCAGCAGCGAAAATCCTATAGTAGCAGGGGCGTGGGAAAAACTGTTTTTT.

V usage is TRBV28 and J usage is TRBJ2-5; maybe TRBD2 (5 bases). Germline lookup yields CDR1 MDHEN and CDR2 SYDVKM. The CDR3 totals 19 residues. Trimming left V 5 bases short and J 1 base short, with 26 bases between. CDR3 protein: CASSPSLVLKLEIQETQYF. CDR3 nucleotides: TGTGCCAGCAGTCCCTCCCTGGTCCTGAAACTAGAAATCCAAGAGACCCAGTACTTC.

The chain links TRBV7-2 to TRBJ2-1, with 8 bases fitting TRBD2. Germline loops: CDR1 SGHTA, CDR2 FQGNSA. V shed 5 bases, J shed 0 bases, and the junction held 9 bases outside the gene matches. CDR3 size: 17 residues. The CDR3 is CASSRRSGASSYNEQFF. For the CDR3, the DNA is TGTGCCAGCAGCCGACGTAGCGGGGCGAGCTCCTACAATGAGCAGTTCTTC. Combining the CDR3 with reference TRBV7-2 and TRBJ2-1 gives the whole variable domain GAGVSQSPSNKVTEKGKDVELRCDPISGHTALYWYRQSLGQGLEFLIYFQGNSAPDKSGLPSDRFSAERTGGSVSTLTIQRTQQEDSAVYLCASSRRSGASSYNEQFFGPGTRLTVL.

The genes are TRBV5-4 and TRBJ1-2; D gene unclear. The CDR3 is 13 residues long. The V gene's germline CDR1 is SGHNT and CDR2 YYREEE (reference sequence). V gave up 2 bases and J gave up 4 bases, with 9 bases separating them. This CDR3 is CASSFENSYGYTF. Written as DNA, the CDR3 is TGTGCCAGCAGCTTCGAAAACAGCTATGGCTACACCTTC.

The J gene is TRBJ2-1, the V gene TRBV30; D gene ambiguous. The germline V and J ends were trimmed by 5 bases and 0 bases, with 8 bases remaining between them. The CDR3 spans 13 residues. CDR1 is GTSNPN and CDR2 is SVGIG in the germline V gene (reference sequence). The CDR3 DNA is TGTGCCTGGGCGAGGAGCTCCTACAATGAGCAGTTCTTC. As protein: CAWARSSYNEQFF.

The genes are TRBV5-1 and TRBJ2-2; 8 nucleotides line up with TRBD1. Germline CDR1 SGHRS, CDR2 YFSETQ. This CDR3 region has 13 residues. With 7 bases clipped from V and 6 bases from J, the junction kept 5 bases outside the gene matches. Here the CDR3 reads CASGVQGAGELFF. The DNA of the CDR3 is TGCGCCAGCGGCGTACAGGGGGCCGGGGAGCTGTTTTTT. Using reference TRBV5-1 and TRBJ2-2 for the parts outside the CDR3, the full variable domain is KAGVTQTPRYLIKTRGQQVTLSCSPISGHRSVSWYQQTPGQGLQFLFEYFSETQRNKGNFPGRFSGRQFSNSRSEMNVSTLELGDSALYLCASGVQGAGELFFGEGSRLTVL.

The gene calls are TRBV19 and TRBJ2-5; D is possibly TRBD1 (6 bases). The CDR3 is 14 amino acids. Trimming took off 7 bases at V and 1 base at J, with 13 bases between the two ends. Germline V gene sequence: CDR1 LNHDA, CDR2 SQIVND (reference sequence). Here the CDR3 DNA reads TGTGCCAGTACCCCGGACAGCCTCCAAGAGACCCAGTACTTC. It specifies CASTPDSLQETQYF.

This clone showed up just once. The chain recombines TRBV4-2 with TRBJ1-4, with D unclear. Looked up from germline, CDR1 is LGHNA and CDR2 is YNFKEQ. CDR3 length equals 13 residues. V dropped 4 bases and J dropped 0 bases, with 3 bases sitting between them. The chain's CDR3 is CASSPATNEKLFF. CDR3 coding DNA: TGTGCCAGCAGCCCTGCAACTAATGAAAAACTGTTTTTT.